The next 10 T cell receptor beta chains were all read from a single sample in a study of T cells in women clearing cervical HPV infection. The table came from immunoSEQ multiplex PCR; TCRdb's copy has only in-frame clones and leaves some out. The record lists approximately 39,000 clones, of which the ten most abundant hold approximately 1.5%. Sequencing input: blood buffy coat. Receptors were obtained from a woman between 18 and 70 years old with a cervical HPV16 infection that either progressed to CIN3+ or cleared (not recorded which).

Incomplete CDR3 DNA: TGTGCCAGCAGTTCCACCTACGAG. Protein: CASSSTYE. The entire CDR3 protein reads CASSSTYEQYF. The rearrangement uses TRBV6-2 or TRBV6-3 and TRBJ2-7; D is uncertain. The read stops 3 residues short of the end of the CDR3; the missing end is completed from the germline J gene. Trimming took 4 bases from V and 2 from J, leaving 3 bases between them. The CDR3 is 11 amino acids. The V gene's germline CDR1 is MNHEY and CDR2 SVGEGT.

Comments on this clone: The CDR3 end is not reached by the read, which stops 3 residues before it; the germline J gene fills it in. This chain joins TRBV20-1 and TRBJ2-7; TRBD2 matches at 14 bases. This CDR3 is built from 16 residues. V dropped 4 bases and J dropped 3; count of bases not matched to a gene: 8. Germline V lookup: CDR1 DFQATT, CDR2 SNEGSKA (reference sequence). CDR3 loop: CSATGLAGARLYEQYF. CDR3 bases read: TGCAGTGCTACGGGACTAGCGGGGGCCAGGCTCTACGAG.

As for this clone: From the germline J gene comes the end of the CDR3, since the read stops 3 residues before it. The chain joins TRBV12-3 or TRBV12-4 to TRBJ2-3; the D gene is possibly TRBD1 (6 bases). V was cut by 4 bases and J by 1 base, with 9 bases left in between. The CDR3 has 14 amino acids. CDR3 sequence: CASSSRTGTDTQYF. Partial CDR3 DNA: TGTGCCAGCAGTTCCAGGACAGGCACAGATACG.

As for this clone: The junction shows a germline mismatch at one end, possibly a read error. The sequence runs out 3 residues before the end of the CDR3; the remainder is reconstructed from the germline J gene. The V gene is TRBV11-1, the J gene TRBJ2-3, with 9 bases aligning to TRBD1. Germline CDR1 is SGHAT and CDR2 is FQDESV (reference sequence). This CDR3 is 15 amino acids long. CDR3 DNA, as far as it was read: TGTGCCAGCAGCTTAGTAACAGGGGGCTCAGAGACG. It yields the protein CASSLVTGGSET. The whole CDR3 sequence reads CASSLVTGGSETQYF.

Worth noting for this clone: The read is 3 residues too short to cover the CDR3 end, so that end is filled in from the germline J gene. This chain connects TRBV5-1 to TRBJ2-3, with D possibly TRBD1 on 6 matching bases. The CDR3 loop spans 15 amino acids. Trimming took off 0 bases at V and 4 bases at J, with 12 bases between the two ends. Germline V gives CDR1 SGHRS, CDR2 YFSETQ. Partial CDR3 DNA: TGCGCCAGCAGCTTGGGTGGGAAGGGGGCAGATACG. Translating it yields CASSLGGKGADT. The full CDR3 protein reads CASSLGGKGADTQYF. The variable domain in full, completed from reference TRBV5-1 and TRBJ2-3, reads KAGVTQTPRYLIKTRGQQVTLSCSPISGHRSVSWYQQTPGQGLQFLFEYFSETQRNKGNFPGRFSGRQFSNSRSEMNVSTLELGDSALYLCASSLGGKGADTQYFGPGTRLTVL.

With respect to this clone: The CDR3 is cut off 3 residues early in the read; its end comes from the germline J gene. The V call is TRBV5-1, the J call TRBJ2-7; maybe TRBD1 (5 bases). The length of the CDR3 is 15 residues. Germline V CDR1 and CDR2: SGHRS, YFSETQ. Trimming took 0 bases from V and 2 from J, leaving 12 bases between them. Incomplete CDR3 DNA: TGCGCCAGCAGCTTGGAGCCAGGGATACCCTACGAG. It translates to CASSLEPGIPYE. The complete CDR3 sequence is CASSLEPGIPYEQYF. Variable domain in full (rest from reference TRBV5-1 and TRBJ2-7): KAGVTQTPRYLIKTRGQQVTLSCSPISGHRSVSWYQQTPGQGLQFLFEYFSETQRNKGNFPGRFSGRQFSNSRSEMNVSTLELGDSALYLCASSLEPGIPYEQYFGPGTRLTVT.

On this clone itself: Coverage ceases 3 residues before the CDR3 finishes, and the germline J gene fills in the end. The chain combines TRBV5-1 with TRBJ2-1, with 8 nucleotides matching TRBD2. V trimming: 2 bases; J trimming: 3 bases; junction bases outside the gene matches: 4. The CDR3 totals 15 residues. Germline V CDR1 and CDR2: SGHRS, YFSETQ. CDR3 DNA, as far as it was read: TGCGCCAGCAGCTTTACCGGGACTAGCTACAATGAG. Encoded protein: CASSFTGTSYNE. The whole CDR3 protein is CASSFTGTSYNEQFF.

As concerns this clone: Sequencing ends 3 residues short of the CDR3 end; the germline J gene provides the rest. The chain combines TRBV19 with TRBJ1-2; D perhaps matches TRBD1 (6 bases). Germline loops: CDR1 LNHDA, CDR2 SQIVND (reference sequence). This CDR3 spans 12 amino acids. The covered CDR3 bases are TGTGCCACTGGGGGCCGAACAGATACC. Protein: CATGGRTDT. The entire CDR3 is CATGGRTDTYTF. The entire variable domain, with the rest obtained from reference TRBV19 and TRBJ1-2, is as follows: DGGITQSPKYLFRKEGQNVTLSCEQNLNHDAMYWYRQDPGQGLRLIYYSQIVNDFQKGDIAEGYSVSREKKESFPLTVTSAQKNPTAFYLCATGGRTDTYTFGSGTRLTVV.

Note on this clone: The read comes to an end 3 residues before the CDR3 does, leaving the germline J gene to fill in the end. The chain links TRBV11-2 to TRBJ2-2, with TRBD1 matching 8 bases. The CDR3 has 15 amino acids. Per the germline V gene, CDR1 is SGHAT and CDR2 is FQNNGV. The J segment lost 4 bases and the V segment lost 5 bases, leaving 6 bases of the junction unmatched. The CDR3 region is CASSPRQGSTGELFF. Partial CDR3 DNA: TGTGCCAGCAGCCCCCGACAGGGGAGCACCGGGGAG.

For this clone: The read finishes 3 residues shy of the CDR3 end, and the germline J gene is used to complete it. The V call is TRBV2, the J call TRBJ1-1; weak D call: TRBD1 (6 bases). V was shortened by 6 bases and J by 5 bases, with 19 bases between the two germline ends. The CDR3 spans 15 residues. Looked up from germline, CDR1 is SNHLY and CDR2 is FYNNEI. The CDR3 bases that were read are TGTGCCAGCAGGACTTACAGGGAGCAGGGAACTGAA. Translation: CASRTYREQGTE. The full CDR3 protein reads CASRTYREQGTEAFF.